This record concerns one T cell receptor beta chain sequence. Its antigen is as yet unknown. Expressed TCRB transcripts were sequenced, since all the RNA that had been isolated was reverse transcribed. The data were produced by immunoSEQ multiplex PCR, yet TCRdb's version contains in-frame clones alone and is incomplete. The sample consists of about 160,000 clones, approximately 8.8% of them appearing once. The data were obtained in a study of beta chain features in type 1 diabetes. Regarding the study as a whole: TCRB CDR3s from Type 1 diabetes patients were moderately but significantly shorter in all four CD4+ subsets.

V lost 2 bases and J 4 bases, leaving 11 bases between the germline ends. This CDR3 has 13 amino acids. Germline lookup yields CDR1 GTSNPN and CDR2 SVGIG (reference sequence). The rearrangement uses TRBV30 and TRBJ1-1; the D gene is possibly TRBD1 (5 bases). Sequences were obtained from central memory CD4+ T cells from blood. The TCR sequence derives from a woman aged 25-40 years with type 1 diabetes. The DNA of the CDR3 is TGTGCCTGGAGTCCGGACATATTCACTGAAGCTTTCTTT. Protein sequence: CAWSPDIFTEAFF.